This T cell receptor (beta chain) originates from a study of blood T cell repertoires in COVID-19 (TCRdb year 2020). About the investigation overall: Collaborator samples came from the United States, Italy and Spain and covered acute and convalescent phases of COVID-19. The prospective study material was composed of cDNA or gDNA derived from T cells, B-cell-depleted T cells, or PBMCs. Deeply sampled blood TCRbeta repertoires from subjects exposed to, actively infected with, or recovered from COVID-19 were included in the dataset. The repertoires were released in a freely available public database meant as a resource for research on the immune response to SARS-CoV-2. Samples came from the ongoing ImmuneRACE study (first 160 participants) plus 1,254 subjects from 6 global collaborators. A de-identified subject ID, COVID-19 status, age in years and sex were almost always included in the sample metadata. HLA class I and class II types, where available, came from metadata supplied by the sample provider rather than from assay-based typing. The full study reports these points: How much clinical and demographic metadata was included differed by source and by participant, and the metadata was provided uncurated.

Whole blood was collected in K2EDTA tubes by collaborating institutions according to the institutions' own protocols. For TCRbeta analysis, collaborators shipped samples in one of three forms: frozen whole blood, isolated PBMCs, or DNA extracted from either of those sample types. This clone has a single count. What this receptor recognizes is not known. The junction and the germline gene differ at one end; a read error may be behind it. The germline V gene yields MNHEY for CDR1 and SVGEGT for CDR2. The CDR3, from cysteine to phenylalanine, totals 12 residues. This entry keeps only the CDR3 DNA: 36 bases, framed from base 1. TCRbeta CDR3 regions were amplified from genomic DNA using the immunoSEQ Assay, a bias-controlled multiplex PCR. The original methods were these. Nucleated cell counts per sample were estimated from amplification of reference gene primers within the assay. To quantify the absolute abundance of each unique TCRbeta CDR3 rearrangement, sequence reads were collapsed and filtered. For each sample, productive Simpson clonality was calculated as the square root of Simpson's diversity index over productive rearrangements. The immuneACCESS repertoire file appears here via TCRdb, limited to in-frame rearrangements. These files lack a portion of the clones; in checked studies, under half of the deficit traces to unresolved V genes, and the cause of the others is not known. V and J calls and clone size are given by that table; D and trimming were obtained from the DNA. The sample includes fewer than 250,000 clones, with almost 85% observed a single time. In total, the top ten clones hold roughly 7.6% of the sample.

The chain is made from TRBV6-2 or TRBV6-3 and TRBJ2-1, with the D gene not confidently named. The receptor was derived from a woman aged 45-65 years with active or convalescent COVID-19. Sequenced input: peripheral blood. The nucleotide sequence is TGTGCCAGCAGCTACTCCTACGGGGAGCAGTTCTTC. It translates as CASSYSYGEQFF.